This T cell receptor (beta chain) was captured by sequencing in a study of blood T cell repertoires in COVID-19 (dated by TCRdb to about 2020). Context from the whole study: Samples covering the acute and convalescent phases of COVID-19 were provided by collaborators in the United States, Italy and Spain. The material from the prospective study consisted of cDNA or gDNA derived from T cells, B-cell-depleted T cells, or PBMCs. Subjects who had been exposed to COVID-19, were actively infected with it, or had recovered from it provided the deeply sampled blood TCRbeta repertoires that made up the dataset. The repertoires were made available in a free public database intended to serve as a resource for research on the immune response to SARS-CoV-2. Samples were obtained from the ongoing ImmuneRACE study (first 160 participants) and from 1,200 or so subjects provided by 6 global collaborators. A de-identified subject ID, COVID-19 status, age in years and sex were almost always included in the sample metadata. Where available, HLA class I and class II types were taken from metadata supplied by the sample provider and were not determined by assay-based typing. What the authors observed across the whole study: The quantity of clinical and demographic metadata differed by source and by participant and was supplied without curation.

About this clone: Its target antigen remains unknown. Within one base of it there is no much larger clone, and no base qualities were kept.

CDR1 is given as LNHDA and CDR2 as SQIVND, both from the germline V gene (reference sequence). Including the terminal cysteine and phenylalanine, the CDR3 comprises 13 residues. Only the CDR3 DNA stays, 39 bases, in frame from base 1. V loses 8 bases, J loses 2 bases, and the germline ends lie 10 bases apart. The immunoSEQ Assay, a bias-controlled multiplex PCR, was used to amplify TCRbeta CDR3 regions from genomic DNA. Regarding the original processing steps: The number of nucleated cells in each sample was estimated by amplification of reference gene primers within the assay. To quantify the absolute abundance of each unique TCRbeta CDR3 rearrangement, sequence reads were collapsed and filtered. For each sample, productive Simpson clonality was calculated as the square root of Simpson's diversity index over productive rearrangements. Imported from immuneACCESS, the table was reduced by TCRdb to in-frame sequences with V and J called. These copies leave out some clones; in studies compared against another copy, an unresolved V gene accounts for under half, and the cause of the remainder is not known. Clone size and V and J calls were adopted from that table, with D and trimming inferred from the DNA. In all, the sample holds about 400,000 clones, and over 75% of those were seen once. The ten largest clones represent 0.97% of the sample.

In the prospective study, participants were 18 to 89 years old, resided in about 25 geographic areas of the United States, and were enrolled through a virtual design. In the prospective study, participants were assigned to cohorts based on the clinical history participants reported in a screening survey and a study questionnaire. In the prospective study, whole blood, serum and a nasopharyngeal or oropharyngeal swab were collected from each participant by mobile phlebotomists. Over a 2-month period, participants in the prospective study had the option of providing additional blood draws and questionnaires. Prospective study blood samples were shipped either frozen or at room temperature before DNA extraction.

The chain is assembled from TRBV19 and TRBJ2-1; D gene: possibly TRBD1, on 5 matching bases. The receptor's source is a woman aged 25-40 years with acute COVID-19. Sequenced: PBMCs or T cells enriched from blood (not recorded which). The DNA is TGTGCCAGTCAAAGGGGTACCTACAATGAGCAGTTCTTC. It codes for CASQRGTYNEQFF.